This entry is about one TCR beta chain. The record originates from a study of blood T cell repertoires in COVID-19. Using immunoSEQ multiplex PCR, the repertoire was profiled, and TCRdb retains in-frame clones only, with some absent. Of more than 85,000 clones detected, 80% to 95% appear once; the ten largest clones hold less than 4.5%. The CDR3 spans 16 residues. The trim removed 1 base at V and 7 bases at J, leaving 12 bases unmatched. Germline V gene sequence: CDR1 SGDLS, CDR2 YYNGEE. The clonotype was recovered from a man between 18 and 29 years old with acute or convalescent COVID-19. What was sequenced was peripheral blood. The rearrangement joins TRBV9 to TRBJ2-7; 9 bases agree with TRBD2. For the CDR3, the DNA is TGTGCCAGCAGCGTACTAGCGGGGACCTCGATGATGGAGCAGTACTTC. It is translated as CASSVLAGTSMMEQYF.